This entry describes one T cell receptor (beta chain). The target antigen is unknown. Stated time point: peripheral blood 6 weeks after treatment start. Locally advanced or metastatic urothelial carcinoma affected all patients. This entry belongs to a study of PD-L1 blockade in urothelial cancer. About the study: Median blood clonality was 0.080, with tens of thousands of unique TCRs. Study observations and caveats: A below-median TCR clonality in blood before treatment predicted better survival.

V gave up 8 bases and J gave up 3 bases, with 23 bases separating them. The CDR3 is 16 residues long. Germline CDR1 MDHEN, CDR2 SYDVKM. What went into each PCR as a spike was synthetic TCR analog templates. Here immunoSEQ multiplex PCR was the method, and the copy in TCRdb shows in-frame clones only, minus some. Of more than 95,000 clones listed, roughly 90% are singletons. The receptor was derived from a man between 60 and 75 years old with urothelial cancer. The sample in question was PBMCs, obtained around atezolizumab (anti-PD-L1) treatment. The V call is TRBV28, the J call TRBJ2-7, with TRBD2 as a possible D gene (6 bases). CDR3 coding DNA: TGTGCCAGCCTCGGTCAACGAGGTGAGGGACTCTACGAGCAGTACTTC. The encoded protein is CASLGQRGEGLYEQYF. The entire variable domain, with the rest obtained from reference TRBV28 and TRBJ2-7, is as follows: DVKVTQSSRYLVKRTGEKVFLECVQDMDHENMFWYRQDPGLGLRLIYFSYDVKMKEKGDIPEGYSVSREKKERFSLILESASTNQTSMYLCASLGQRGEGLYEQYFGPGTRLTVT.